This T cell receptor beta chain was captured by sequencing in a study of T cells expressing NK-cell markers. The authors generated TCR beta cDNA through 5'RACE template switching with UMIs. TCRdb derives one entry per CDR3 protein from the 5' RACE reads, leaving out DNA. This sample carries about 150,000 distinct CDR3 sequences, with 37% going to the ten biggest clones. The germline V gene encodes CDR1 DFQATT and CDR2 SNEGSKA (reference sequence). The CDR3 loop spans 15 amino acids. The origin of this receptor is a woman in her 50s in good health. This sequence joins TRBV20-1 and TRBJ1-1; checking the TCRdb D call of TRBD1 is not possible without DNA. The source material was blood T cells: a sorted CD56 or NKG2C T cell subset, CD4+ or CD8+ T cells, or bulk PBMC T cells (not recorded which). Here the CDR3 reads CSARDPTGDSTEAFF.